The sequence of this TCR beta chain was determined in a study of PD-1 blockade in mismatch repair-deficient tumors (dated by TCRdb to about 2017). About the full investigation: Between late 2013 and September 2016, the trial enrolled 86 consecutive patients with approximately 13 mismatch repair-deficient cancer types, every one of whom had been previously treated and was progressing. Deep sequencing of TCR CDR3 regions was used to track tumor-associated T cell clones in peripheral blood of patients responding to PD-1 blockade.

Here is what the overall study found, with its caveats: Rapid expansion after pembrolizumab followed by contraction, generally before radiologic responses, was shown by tumor-resident clones, which were often undetectable in blood before treatment.

A remark on this clone: Its antigen remains undetermined. There are no base qualities to consult, and no much larger clone falls within one base.

For every enrolled patient, mismatch repair deficiency was confirmed by either polymerase chain reaction or immunohistochemistry. TCR sequencing was performed for a few patients who responded to pembrolizumab therapy. Pembrolizumab PD-1 blockade was prospectively tested in advanced mismatch repair-deficient cancers, regardless of tissue of origin, in the phase II trial. Peripheral blood T cell samples were serially collected before and at multiple times after PD-1 blockade was started. Blood sampling time points were reported as weeks after the first dose of pembrolizumab. Library generation was performed with the immunoSEQ multiplex PCR assay. TCRdb provides this immuneACCESS table in a form limited to in-frame rearrangements. Some clones are lacking; in checked studies, under half of them reflect an unresolved V gene, and why the rest are absent is not known. The table for this sample lists about 130,000 clones; 85% to 90% of them were counted only once. Together, the top ten hold about an eighth of the sample.

CDR1 and CDR2 (SGHDN, FVKESK) derive from the germline V gene. Inclusive of the bounding cysteine and phenylalanine, the CDR3 is 13 residues long. Only CDR3 DNA is held: 39 bases, read in frame from base 1. Trimming at the junction amounts to 2 bases on V and 2 bases on J, and the germline ends lie 4 bases apart. This specimen consisted of peripheral blood, obtained almost 74 weeks after starting pembrolizumab. This clonotype was sampled from an adult with mismatch repair-deficient cancer. The rearrangement joined TRBV14 to TRBJ2-1, with the D gene too uncertain to name. The nucleotide sequence reads as follows: TGTGCCAGCAGCCAAACGACCTACAATGAGCAGTTCTTC. This codes for CASSQTTYNEQFF. With the portions outside the CDR3 filled from the reference TRBV14 and TRBJ2-1 genes, the complete variable region becomes EAGVTQFPSHSVIEKGQTVTLRCDPISGHDNLYWYRRVMGKEIKFLLHFVKESKQDESGMPNNRFLAERTGGTYSTLKVQPAELEDSGVYFCASSQTTYNEQFFGPGTRLTVL.